This T cell receptor beta chain stems from a study of blood T cell repertoires in COVID-19. Overall study: Resolution of symptoms, clearance, or two negative PCRs was present in recovered Cohort 3 donors. Material from acute and convalescent COVID-19 was sourced from the United States, Italy and Spain. T cells, B-cell-depleted T cells, or PBMCs provided the cDNA or gDNA that served as material.

In the authors' methods: From reference gene primer amplification, estimates of nucleated cell counts were derived. This table comes from immunoSEQ multiplex PCR, and its TCRdb copy is limited to in-frame clones, with some not included. That table furnishes V, J and clone size, whereas the DNA furnished D and trimming. The data contain roughly 200,000 clones, 80% to 90% of them singletons. The CDR3 is made up of 15 amino acids. The junction had 6 bases not matched to a gene; V was cut back by 6 bases and J by 1 base. Per germline, CDR1 LNHDA and CDR2 SQIVND (reference sequence). In this sample, this clone turned up once.

Input material: PBMCs or T cells enriched from blood (not recorded which). The TCR originated in a man aged 30 to 39 in a cohort exposed to, infected with or recovered from COVID-19 (not recorded which). This chain links TRBV19 with TRBJ1-5, with 7 nucleotides matching TRBD1. The CDR3 nucleotides are TGTGCCAGTAGAAGAGGGGGCAGAAGCAATCAGCCCCAGCATTTT. It codes for CASRRGGRSNQPQHF.